This T cell receptor (beta chain) was captured in a study of T cell repertoires in cytomegalovirus infection. General study findings and limits: The ex vivo response was dominated by HLA-C-restricted CMV-specific TCR beta clonotypes. Carriers of CMV plus the relevant HLA were identified by cumulative public TCR beta family frequency.

A word on this clonotype: Its antigen is not known.

Using its own MiXCR run on the reads, TCRdb lists one record per CDR3 protein. The sample yields 550,000 to 700,000 distinct CDR3 sequences, roughly 43% seen once. Germline CDR1 SGHVS, CDR2 FQNEAQ. J lost 5 bases, V lost 2 bases, and 7 bases had no gene match. This CDR3 has 16 amino acids. The sample in question was cultured PBMCs, obtained from culture after CMV antigen stimulation. The clonotype was recovered from a human donor in good health (CMV status not recorded). Some clones in this sample may be carry-over from other donors' samples. The genes are TRBV7-8 and TRBJ2-1, with 9 bases that match TRBD2. The CDR3 coding sequence is TGTGCCAGCAGCTTACTGGCGGGAGGGCCACACAATGAGCAGTTCTTC. It encodes CASSLLAGGPHNEQFF.